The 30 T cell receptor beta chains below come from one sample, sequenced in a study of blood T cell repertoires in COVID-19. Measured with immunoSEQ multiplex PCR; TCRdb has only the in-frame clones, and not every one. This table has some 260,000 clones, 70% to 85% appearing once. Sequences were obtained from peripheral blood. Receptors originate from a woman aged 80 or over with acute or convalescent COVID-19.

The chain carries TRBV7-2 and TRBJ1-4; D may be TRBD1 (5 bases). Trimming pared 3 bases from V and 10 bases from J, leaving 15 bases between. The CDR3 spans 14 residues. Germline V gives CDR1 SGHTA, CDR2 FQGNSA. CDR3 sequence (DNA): TGTGCCAGCAGCTTGGAAGGGGCCCAAGGAAAACTGTTTTTT. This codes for CASSLEGAQGKLFF.

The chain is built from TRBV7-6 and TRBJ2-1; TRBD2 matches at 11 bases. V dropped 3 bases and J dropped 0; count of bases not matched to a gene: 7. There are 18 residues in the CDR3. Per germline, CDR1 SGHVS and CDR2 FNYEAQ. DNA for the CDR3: TGTGCCAGCAGCTTTCTTCTAGCGGGGGGCAGCTCCTACAATGAGCAGTTCTTC. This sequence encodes CASSFLLAGGSSYNEQFF.

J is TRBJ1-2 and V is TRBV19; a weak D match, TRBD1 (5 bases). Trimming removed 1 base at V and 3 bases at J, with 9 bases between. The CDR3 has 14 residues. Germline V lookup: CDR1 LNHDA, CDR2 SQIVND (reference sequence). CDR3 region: CASSIVGEDYGYTF. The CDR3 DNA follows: TGTGCCAGTAGTATAGTAGGGGAGGACTATGGCTACACCTTC. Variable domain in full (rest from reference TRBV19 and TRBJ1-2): DGGITQSPKYLFRKEGQNVTLSCEQNLNHDAMYWYRQDPGQGLRLIYYSQIVNDFQKGDIAEGYSVSREKKESFPLTVTSAQKNPTAFYLCASSIVGEDYGYTFGSGTRLTVV.

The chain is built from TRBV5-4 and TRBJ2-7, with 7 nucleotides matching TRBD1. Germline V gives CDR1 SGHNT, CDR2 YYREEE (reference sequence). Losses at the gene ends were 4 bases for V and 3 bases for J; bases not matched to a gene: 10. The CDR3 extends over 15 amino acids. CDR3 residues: CASSKDRTLSYEQYF. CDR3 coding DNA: TGTGCCAGCAGCAAGGACAGGACCCTGAGCTACGAGCAGTACTTC.

CDR3 protein: CASSQVTGLNYGYTF. The DNA of the CDR3 is TGCGCCAGCAGCCAAGTTACAGGGTTGAACTATGGCTACACCTTC. This sequence joins TRBV4-1 and TRBJ1-2, with D maybe TRBD1 (6 bases). V lost 1 base and J 2 bases, leaving 11 bases between the germline ends. The length of the CDR3 is 15 residues. Per the germline V gene, CDR1 is MGHRA and CDR2 is YSYEKL.

This chain's CDR3 is CASSPRQGGELFF. The CDR3 nucleotides read TGTGCCAGCAGCCCCCGACAGGGCGGGGAGCTGTTTTTT. The V gene is TRBV7-2, the J gene TRBJ2-2; 7 nucleotides line up with TRBD1. The CDR3 contains 13 residues. The germline gives CDR1 SGHTA, CDR2 FQGNSA. V dropped 5 bases and J dropped 7; count of bases not matched to a gene: 4.

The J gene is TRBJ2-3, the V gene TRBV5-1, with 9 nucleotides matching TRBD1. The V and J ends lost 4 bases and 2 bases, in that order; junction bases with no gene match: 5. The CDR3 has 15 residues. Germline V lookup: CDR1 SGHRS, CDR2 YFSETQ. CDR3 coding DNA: TGCGCCAGCAGCCGGGGACAGGGACTCACAGATACGCAGTATTTT. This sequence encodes CASSRGQGLTDTQYF.

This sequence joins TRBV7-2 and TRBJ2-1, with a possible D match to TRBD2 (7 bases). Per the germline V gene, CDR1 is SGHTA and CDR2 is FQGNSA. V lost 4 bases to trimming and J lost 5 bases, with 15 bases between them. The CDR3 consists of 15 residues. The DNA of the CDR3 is TGTGCCAGCAGCTCACAGGGAGGGGTCAACAATGAGCAGTTCTTC. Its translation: CASSSQGGVNNEQFF.

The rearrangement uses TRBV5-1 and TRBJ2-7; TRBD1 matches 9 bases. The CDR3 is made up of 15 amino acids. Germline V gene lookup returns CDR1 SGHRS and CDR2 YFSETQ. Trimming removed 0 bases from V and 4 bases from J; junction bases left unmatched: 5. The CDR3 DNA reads TGCGCCAGCAGCTTGGCCCGGGACAGGGAGTACGAGCAGTACTTC. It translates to CASSLARDREYEQYF.

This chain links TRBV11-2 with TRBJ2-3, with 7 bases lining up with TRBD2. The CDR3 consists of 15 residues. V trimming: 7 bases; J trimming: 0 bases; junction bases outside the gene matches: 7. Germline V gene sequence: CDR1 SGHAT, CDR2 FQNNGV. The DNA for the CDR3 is TGTGCCAGCACCCGTAGCGGGTTGAGCACAGATACGCAGTATTTT. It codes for CASTRSGLSTDTQYF.

CDR3: CASSLGPRSGAGGQPQHF. For the CDR3, the DNA is TGTGCCAGCAGCTTAGGGCCCCGCAGTGGGGCCGGGGGGCAGCCCCAGCATTTT. This rearrangement joins TRBV11-3 to TRBJ1-5; TRBD1 is a possible D gene (5 bases). Looked up from germline, CDR1 is SGHNT and CDR2 is YENEEA. There are 18 residues in the CDR3. V was pared by 1 base and J by 7 bases, with 23 bases between.

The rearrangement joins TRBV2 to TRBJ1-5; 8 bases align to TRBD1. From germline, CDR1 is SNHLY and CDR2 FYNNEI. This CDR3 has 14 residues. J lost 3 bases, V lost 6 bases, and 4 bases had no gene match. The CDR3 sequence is CASSGQGPNQPQHF. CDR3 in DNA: TGTGCCAGCAGCGGACAGGGACCCAATCAGCCCCAGCATTTT.

DNA of the CDR3: TGTGCCAGTAGTATCAGAGGCCTCGGAGGCTATGGCTACACCTTC. This gives the protein CASSIRGLGGYGYTF. The rearrangement joins TRBV19 to TRBJ1-2; D is unresolved. Trimming removed 3 bases at V and 4 bases at J, with 15 bases between. Germline CDR1 and CDR2: LNHDA and SQIVND (reference sequence). This CDR3 has 15 amino acids.

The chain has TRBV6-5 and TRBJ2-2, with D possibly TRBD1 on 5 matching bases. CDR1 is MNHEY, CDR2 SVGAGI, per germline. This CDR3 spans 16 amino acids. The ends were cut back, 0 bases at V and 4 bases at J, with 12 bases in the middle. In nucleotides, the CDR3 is TGTGCCAGCAGTTACTCGGTTCCAGGGCGCACCGGGGAGCTGTTTTTT. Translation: CASSYSVPGRTGELFF.

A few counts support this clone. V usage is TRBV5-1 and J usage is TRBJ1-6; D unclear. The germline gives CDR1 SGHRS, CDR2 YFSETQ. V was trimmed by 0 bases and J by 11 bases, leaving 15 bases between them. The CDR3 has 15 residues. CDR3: CASSLDGNSLTPLHF. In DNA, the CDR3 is TGCGCCAGCAGCTTGGACGGGAACTCTTTAACACCCCTCCACTTT.

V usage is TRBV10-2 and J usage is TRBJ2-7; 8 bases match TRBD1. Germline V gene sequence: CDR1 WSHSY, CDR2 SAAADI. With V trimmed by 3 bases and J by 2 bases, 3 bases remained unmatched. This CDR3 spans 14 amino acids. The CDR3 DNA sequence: TGCGCCAGCAGTGACAGACAGGGGACCTACGAGCAGTACTTC. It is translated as CASSDRQGTYEQYF.

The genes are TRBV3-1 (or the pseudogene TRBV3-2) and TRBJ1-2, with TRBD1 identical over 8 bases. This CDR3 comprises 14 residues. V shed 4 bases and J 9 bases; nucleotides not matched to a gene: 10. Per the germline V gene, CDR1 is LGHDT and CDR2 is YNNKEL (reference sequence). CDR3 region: CASSPGAGGPRYTF. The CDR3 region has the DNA TGTGCCAGCAGCCCCGGGGCAGGGGGCCCGCGCTACACCTTC.

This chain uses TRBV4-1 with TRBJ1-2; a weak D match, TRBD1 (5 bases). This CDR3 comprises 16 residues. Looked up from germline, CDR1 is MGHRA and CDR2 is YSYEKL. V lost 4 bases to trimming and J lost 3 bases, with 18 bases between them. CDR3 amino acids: CASSPLGRGKDYGYTF. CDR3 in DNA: TGCGCCAGCAGCCCGCTCGGGAGGGGAAAGGACTATGGCTACACCTTC.

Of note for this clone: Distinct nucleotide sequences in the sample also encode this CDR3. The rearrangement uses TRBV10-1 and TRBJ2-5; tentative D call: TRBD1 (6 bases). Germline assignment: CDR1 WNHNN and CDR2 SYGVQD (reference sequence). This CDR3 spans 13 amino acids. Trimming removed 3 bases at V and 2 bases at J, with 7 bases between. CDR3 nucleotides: TGCGCCAGCAGTGATAGGGGGCAAGAGACCCAGTACTTC. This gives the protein CASSDRGQETQYF.

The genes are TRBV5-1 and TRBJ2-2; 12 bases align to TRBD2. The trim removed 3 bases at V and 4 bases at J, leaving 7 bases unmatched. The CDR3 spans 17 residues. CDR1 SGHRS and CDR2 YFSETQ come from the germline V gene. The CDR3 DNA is TGCGCCAGCAGCTCCGGACTAGCGGGGTCGGGCACCGGGGAGCTGTTTTTT. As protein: CASSSGLAGSGTGELFF.

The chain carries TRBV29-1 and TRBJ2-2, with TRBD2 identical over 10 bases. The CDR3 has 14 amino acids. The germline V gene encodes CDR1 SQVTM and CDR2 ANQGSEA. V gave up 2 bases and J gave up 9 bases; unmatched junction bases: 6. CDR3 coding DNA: TGCAGCGTTGAACGGCTAGCGGGAGCGAGGGAGCTGTTTTTT. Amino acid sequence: CSVERLAGARELFF.

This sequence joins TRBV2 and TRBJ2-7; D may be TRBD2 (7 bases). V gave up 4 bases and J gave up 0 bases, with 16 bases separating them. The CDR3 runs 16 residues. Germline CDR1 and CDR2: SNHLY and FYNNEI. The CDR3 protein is CASSAEGGKNSYEQYF. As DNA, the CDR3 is TGTGCCAGCAGTGCCGAGGGGGGGAAAAACTCCTACGAGCAGTACTTC.

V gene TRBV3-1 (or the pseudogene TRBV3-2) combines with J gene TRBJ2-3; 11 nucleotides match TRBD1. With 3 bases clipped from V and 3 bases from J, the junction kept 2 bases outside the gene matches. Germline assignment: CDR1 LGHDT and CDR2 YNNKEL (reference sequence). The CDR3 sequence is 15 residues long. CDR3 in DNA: TGTGCCAGCAGCCAGAGGGACAGGGGGACAGATACGCAGTATTTT. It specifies CASSQRDRGTDTQYF.

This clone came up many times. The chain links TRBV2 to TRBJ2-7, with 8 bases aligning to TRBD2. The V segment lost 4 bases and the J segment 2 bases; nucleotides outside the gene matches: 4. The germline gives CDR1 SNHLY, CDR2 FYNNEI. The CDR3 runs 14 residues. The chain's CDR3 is CASSVSGGPYEQYF. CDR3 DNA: TGTGCCAGCAGTGTTTCGGGAGGGCCCTACGAGCAGTACTTC. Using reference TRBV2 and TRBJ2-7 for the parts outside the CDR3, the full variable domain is EPEVTQTPSHQVTQMGQEVILRCVPISNHLYFYWYRQILGQKVEFLVSFYNNEISEKSEIFDDQFSVERPDGSNFTLKIRSTKLEDSAMYFCASSVSGGPYEQYFGPGTRLTVT.

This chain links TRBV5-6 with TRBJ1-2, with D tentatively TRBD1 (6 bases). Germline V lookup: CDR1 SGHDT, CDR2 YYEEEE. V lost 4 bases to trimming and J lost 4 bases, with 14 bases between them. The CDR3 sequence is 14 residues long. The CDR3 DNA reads TGTGCCAGCAGCGACGGGGGGCCAGGCTATGGCTACACCTTC. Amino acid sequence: CASSDGGPGYGYTF.

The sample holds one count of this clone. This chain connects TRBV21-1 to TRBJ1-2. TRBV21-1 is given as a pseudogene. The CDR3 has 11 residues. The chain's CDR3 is CASSEGFGYTF. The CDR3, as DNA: TGTGCCAGCAGTGAGGGTTTTGGCTACACCTTC.

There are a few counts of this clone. CDR3 in amino acids: CASSLDSYSPLHF. DNA of the CDR3: TGTGCCAGCAGTCTAGACAGTTATTCACCCCTCCACTTT. The gene calls are TRBV2 and TRBJ1-6, with D possibly being TRBD1 (5 bases). V was pared by 5 bases and J by 8 bases, with 10 bases between. Germline values: CDR1 SNHLY, CDR2 FYNNEI. The CDR3 runs 13 residues.

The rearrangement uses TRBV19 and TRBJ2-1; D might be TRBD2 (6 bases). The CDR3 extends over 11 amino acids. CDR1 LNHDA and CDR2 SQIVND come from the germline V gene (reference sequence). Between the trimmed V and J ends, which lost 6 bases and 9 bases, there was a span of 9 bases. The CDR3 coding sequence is TGTGCCAGTAGCGGGAGTTTTGAGCAGTTCTTC. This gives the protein CASSGSFEQFF.

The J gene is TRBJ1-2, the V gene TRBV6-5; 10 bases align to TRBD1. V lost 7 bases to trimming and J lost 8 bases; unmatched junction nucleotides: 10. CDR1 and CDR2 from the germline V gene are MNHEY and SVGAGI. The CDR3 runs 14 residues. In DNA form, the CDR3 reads TGTGCCAGCAAAAACCGGGACAGGGGTGGCGGCTACACCTTC. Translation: CASKNRDRGGGYTF.

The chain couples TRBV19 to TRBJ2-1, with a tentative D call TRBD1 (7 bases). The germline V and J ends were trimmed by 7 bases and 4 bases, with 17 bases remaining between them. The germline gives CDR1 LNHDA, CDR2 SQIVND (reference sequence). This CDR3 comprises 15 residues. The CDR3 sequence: CASNPSQGRYNEQFF. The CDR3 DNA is TGTGCCAGTAATCCCTCACAGGGGAGGTACAATGAGCAGTTCTTC.